Each of the 7 T cell receptor beta chains below was sequenced from the same sample in a study of neurological immune-mediated disorders. TCRdb recomputed calls from the 5' RACE reads with MiXCR, one row per CDR3 protein. The sample lists 80,000 or so distinct CDR3 sequences, approximately 10% occurring once. Sequencing was performed on PBMCs. The receptor source for this set is a man between 50 and 59 years old in good health.

This clonotype has a single count. A single base separates this from a much larger clone, so it may be a read error. The chain has TRBV5-1 and TRBJ1-2; tentatively, D is TRBD1 (5 bases). CDR3 length: 14 residues. The germline CDR1 and CDR2 sequences are SGHRS and YFSETQ. With 4 bases removed from V and 9 bases from J, the gap between germline ends came to 19 bases. In DNA, the CDR3 is TGCGCCAGCAGCGGGGACGGGGTACCTTATTGCTACACCTTC. It is translated as CASSGDGVPYCYTF.

This clonotype was observed at least ten times. The chain uses TRBV7-8 and TRBJ2-3, with 9 bases aligning to TRBD2. The V gene's germline CDR1 is SGHVS and CDR2 FQNEAQ. Trimming removed 4 bases from V and 2 bases from J; junction bases left unmatched: 10. This CDR3 comprises 17 residues. The CDR3 region is CASSSTWTSEDTDTQYF. DNA for the CDR3: TGTGCCAGCAGCTCTACCTGGACTAGCGAAGACACAGATACGCAGTATTTT.

This clonotype was picked up many times. The chain combines TRBV20-1 with TRBJ2-2, with D possibly matching TRBD1 (5 bases). There are 16 residues in the CDR3. CDR1 is DFQATT, CDR2 SNEGSKA, per germline (reference sequence). Trimming left V 5 bases short and J 0 bases short, with 16 bases between. The CDR3 nucleotides are TGCAGTGCTCGCAAACTACAGGAGTCGAACACCGGGGAGCTGTTTTTT. The encoded protein is CSARKLQESNTGELFF.

The chain is built from TRBV4-1 and TRBJ1-1; 11 nucleotides align to TRBD1. The CDR3 spans 13 residues. The V gene end was trimmed by 5 bases and the J gene end by 4 bases; junction bases not matched to a gene: 0. The germline V gene has CDR1 MGHRA and CDR2 YSYEKL. The CDR3: CASSGQGATEAFF. CDR3 nucleotide sequence: TGCGCCAGCAGCGGACAGGGGGCCACTGAAGCTTTCTTT.

In this sample, this clonotype turned up many times. The V gene is TRBV20-1, the J gene TRBJ1-5, with D possibly matching TRBD1 (5 bases). This CDR3 spans 14 amino acids. Germline V gene lookup returns CDR1 DFQATT and CDR2 SNEGSKA (reference sequence). Trimming removed 5 bases from V and 1 base from J, with 12 bases in between. The CDR3 coding sequence is TGCAGTGCTCGTGTAGGGGCGAGCAATCAGCCCCAGCATTTT. Protein sequence: CSARVGASNQPQHF.

This clonotype was found many times. The V call is TRBV2, the J call TRBJ1-2; D may be TRBD1 (5 bases). Trimming took off 3 bases at V and 4 bases at J, with 12 bases between the two ends. Looked up from germline, CDR1 is SNHLY and CDR2 is FYNNEI. The CDR3 extends over 14 amino acids. The CDR3 DNA follows: TGTGCCAGCAGTGACCAGGGTAGGGGCTATGGCTACACCTTC. It encodes CASSDQGRGYGYTF. The variable domain in full, completed from reference TRBV2 and TRBJ1-2, reads EPEVTQTPSHQVTQMGQEVILRCVPISNHLYFYWYRQILGQKVEFLVSFYNNEISEKSEIFDDQFSVERPDGSNFTLKIRSTKLEDSAMYFCASSDQGRGYGYTFGSGTRLTVV.

This clonotype was observed a few times. This clone may be a read error of a much larger clone one base away. J is TRBJ2-1 and V is TRBV18, with TRBD1 matching over 8 bases. The CDR3 length is 15 residues. The germline CDR1 and CDR2 sequences are KGHSH and LQKENI. CDR3 residues: CASSPRQGRNNDQFF. The CDR3 DNA sequence: TGTGCCAGCTCACCTCGACAGGGGCGAAACAATGACCAGTTCTTC.